This T cell receptor (beta chain) emerged from a study of CD8 T cells in ankylosing spondylitis. Study-level findings and limits: Clones linked to the disease showed a CD8+ phenotype. They occurred at relatively low frequencies in peripheral blood. Some of the motif variants had earlier been found in reactive arthritis patients' fluid and blood. A motif of under 10 highly homologous TCR beta variants was seen as apparently characteristic of ankylosing spondylitis blood.

Germline CDR1 and CDR2: SQVTM and ANQGSEA. V gave up 6 bases and J gave up 2 bases, with 10 bases separating them. The length of the CDR3 is 13 residues. Quantitative 5'-RACE was performed with molecular barcodes, and it yielded the TCR beta libraries. TCRdb re-called the 5' RACE reads through MiXCR, storing one row per CDR3 protein. This table holds 250,000 to 350,000 distinct CDR3 sequences, around 19% found once. This clonotype appeared many times. Its matching antigen is unknown. This receptor was identified in a male donor with ankylosing spondylitis or in good health (not recorded which). The gene calls are TRBV29-1 and TRBJ2-2; no reliable D call. The sequenced sample was blood, either unsorted or a sorted T cell fraction (not recorded which). In DNA, the CDR3 is TGCAGCGTCGGTAGCCCCAACACCGGGGAGCTGTTTTTT. Translating gives CSVGSPNTGELFF.